These T cell receptor beta chains were read from a single sample in a study of blood T cell repertoires in COVID-19. Sequenced by immunoSEQ multiplex PCR; TCRdb stores in-frame clones only, minus some. This table has 47,000 or so clones, 81% appearing once. Specimen: peripheral blood. These receptors were taken from a woman over 75 with COVID-19, enrolled during active disease. CDR3s include the opening cysteine and the closing phenylalanine or tryptophan. The D gene is left open where the match is weak. Only some rows state a clone size, as once, few, many or a class for expanded clones.

d_call,j_call,v_call,clone_size,cdr3_nt,cdr3_aa
.,TRBJ1-1,TRBV18,.,TGTGCCAGCTCACCCGGAGGGCGCAGGACTGAAGCTTTCTTT,CASSPGGRRTEAFF
TRBD1,TRBJ2-7,TRBV27,.,TGTGCCAGCAGTTTCGGGGACAGTAAATACGAGCAGTACTTC,CASSFGDSKYEQYF
.,TRBJ1-2,TRBV3-1/TRBV3-2,.,TGTGCCAGCAGCCAAGTCACAGCCCGGAGCTACACCTTC,CASSQVTARSYTF
TRBD2,TRBJ2-1,TRBV3-1/TRBV3-2,.,TGTGCCAGCAGCCACACTAGCGGGGCCAATGAGCAGTTCTTC,CASSHTSGANEQFF
.,TRBJ2-2,TRBV6-4,.,TGTGCCAGCAGTGTTCAGGGGAACACCGGGGAGCTGTTTTTT,CASSVQGNTGELFF
TRBD2,TRBJ2-1,TRBV19,.,TGTGCCAGTAGTCTAGGTTCGGGAGGGCCTTACAACAATGAGCAGTTCTTC,CASSLGSGGPYNNEQFF
.,TRBJ2-5,TRBV29-1,.,TGCAGCGTTGTACAAGAGACCCAGTACTTC,CSVVQETQYF
.,TRBJ2-1,TRBV6-2/TRBV6-3,.,TGTGCCAGCAGTTATACCAGCTCCTACAATGAGCAGTTCTTC,CASSYTSSYNEQFF
.,TRBJ1-4,TRBV19,.,TGTGCCAGTAGTATGTCTCCAACTAATGAAAAACTGTTTTTT,CASSMSPTNEKLFF
TRBD2,TRBJ2-3,TRBV4-1,.,TGCGCCAGCAGCCAAGATAGGGTAGCGGGGAGCACAGATACGCAGTATTTT,CASSQDRVAGSTDTQYF
.,TRBJ1-1,TRBV11-2,few,TGTGCCAGCAGCTCGGGACTCTCGAACACTGAAGCTTTCTTT,CASSSGLSNTEAFF
.,TRBJ1-2,TRBV3-1/TRBV3-2,.,TGTGCCAGCAGCCAAGTTTTGAGTGTGGACTACTATGGCTACACCTTC,CASSQVLSVDYYGYTF
.,TRBJ1-1,TRBV19,.,TGTGCCAGTAGTCCAGGGGCCTCGAACACTGAAGCTTTCTTT,CASSPGASNTEAFF
.,TRBJ2-1,TRBV2,.,TGTGCCAGCAGCCCAACAGGGTTTGGGCCCTCTGAGCAGTTCTTC,CASSPTGFGPSEQFF
TRBD1,TRBJ1-6,TRBV7-9,few,TGTGCCAGCAGCTCGGGACAGGGGTTTTATAATTCACCCCTCCACTTT,CASSSGQGFYNSPLHF
.,TRBJ2-1,TRBV6-5,.,TGTGCCAGCAGACAATCGGGTGAGCAGTTCTTC,CASRQSGEQFF
TRBD1,TRBJ1-1,TRBV27,few,TGTGCCAGCAGCCGCAAAACAGGGGGCACTGAAGCTTTCTTT,CASSRKTGGTEAFF
.,TRBJ2-7,TRBV3-1/TRBV3-2,once,TGTGCCAGCAGCCAAGATCCACGACTGAGCTACGAGCAGTACTTC,CASSQDPRLSYEQYF
.,TRBJ2-2,TRBV7-9,.,TGTGCCAGCAGCCCAACGAACACCGGGGAGCTGTTTTTT,CASSPTNTGELFF
TRBD2,TRBJ2-3,TRBV9,.,TGTGCCAGCACCGGAGCGGGAGGCCCCACAGATACGCAGTATTTT,CASTGAGGPTDTQYF
.,TRBJ1-1,TRBV9,.,TGTGCCAGCAGCACAATGACAGGACGCACTGAAGCTTTCTTT,CASSTMTGRTEAFF
.,TRBJ1-2,TRBV27,few,TGTGCCAGCAGTGCTGTTTTGGACACCTCCTATGGCTACACCTTC,CASSAVLDTSYGYTF
TRBD2,TRBJ2-7,TRBV11-2,.,TGTGCCAGCAGCTCGGGACTAGCGGGAGAATACGAGCAGTACTTC,CASSSGLAGEYEQYF
TRBD2,TRBJ2-1,TRBV11-1,.,TGTGCCAGCTCACAAACGCGGGGGTCCTACAATGAGCAGTTCTTC,CASSQTRGSYNEQFF
.,TRBJ2-7,TRBV19,.,TGTGCCAGTAGTATGGGAATGTCCACGGGGGACGAGCAGTACTTC,CASSMGMSTGDEQYF
.,TRBJ1-2,TRBV9,.,TGTGCCAGCAGCGTAGGGGTGGGGCTGGACTATGGCTACACCTTC,CASSVGVGLDYGYTF
.,TRBJ1-2,TRBV29-1,.,TGCAGCGTTCGTGGGGACTACTATGGCTACACCTTC,CSVRGDYYGYTF
.,TRBJ2-5,TRBV7-9,.,TGTGCCAGCAGCCCACCATGGGGGGGCGAAGAGACCCAGTACTTC,CASSPPWGGEETQYF
.,TRBJ2-2,TRBV24-1,.,TGTGCCACCAGTCTGGGAGAAACCGGGGAGCTGTTTTTT,CATSLGETGELFF
.,TRBJ2-3,TRBV7-2,.,TGTGCCAGCAGCCCGGGCCTAGCGCACACAGATACGCAGTATTTT,CASSPGLAHTDTQYF
.,TRBJ1-1,TRBV29-1,few,TGCAGCGTTCTACAGGGGAACACTGAAGCTTTCTTT,CSVLQGNTEAFF
TRBD2,TRBJ2-1,TRBV7-6,.,TGTGCCAGCAGCATTTATAGCGGGAGCCTCCTCTACAATGAGCAGTTCTTC,CASSIYSGSLLYNEQFF
TRBD2,TRBJ2-5,TRBV6-5,.,TGTGCCAGCAGTTACCATGGGGCTAGCGGGAGGGTGACCCAGTACTTC,CASSYHGASGRVTQYF
TRBD1,TRBJ2-7,TRBV25-1,.,TGTGCCAGCAGTTTTCGGGGACAGGAGAGTTTGGAGCAGTACTTC,CASSFRGQESLEQYF
TRBD2,TRBJ2-7,TRBV18,.,TGTGCCAGCTCACCGACCGGGACTAGCGGCTCCTACGAGCAGTACTTC,CASSPTGTSGSYEQYF
.,TRBJ2-5,TRBV5-4,.,TGTGCCAGCAGCTTTCGCGCGGGTGCTGGAGAGACCCAGTACTTC,CASSFRAGAGETQYF
TRBD1,TRBJ1-6,TRBV30,.,TGTGCCTGGAAGTGGACAGGTGAACCCCTCCACTTT,CAWKWTGEPLHF
TRBD1,TRBJ2-5,TRBV2,few,TGTGCCAGCAGACCGGGACAGGGATGGGAGACCCAGTACTTC,CASRPGQGWETQYF
.,TRBJ2-3,TRBV19,.,TGTGCCAGTAGCGTCCAAAGCGCGTCCACAGATACGCAGTATTTT,CASSVQSASTDTQYF
.,TRBJ1-1,TRBV4-1,.,TGCGCCAGCAGCCACTTAGAGGGCTCTGAAGCTTTCTTT,CASSHLEGSEAFF
.,TRBJ2-7,TRBV3-1/TRBV3-2,.,TGTGCCAGCAGCCTCGGCGGCTCCTACGAGCAGTACTTC,CASSLGGSYEQYF